This T cell receptor (beta chain) was obtained from a study of T cells after yellow fever vaccination. TCRdb re-called the 5' RACE reads with MiXCR, one entry per CDR3 protein. The table lists about 85,000 distinct CDR3 sequences, 10% to 15% of them singletons. J was trimmed by 7 bases and V by 3 bases; bases with no gene match: 8. The V gene's germline CDR1 is SGHAT and CDR2 FQNNGV. The CDR3 is 14 amino acids. This clonotype came up a few times. This receptor was taken from a young man who received the YFV17D yellow fever vaccine. The sample here was CD8+ T cells not binding an NS4B(214-222) dextramer, sorted from PBMCs, taken 20 to 25 days after the first yellow fever vaccination. The V and J genes are TRBV11-2 and TRBJ1-1; 7 positions agree with TRBD1. Written as DNA, the CDR3 is TGTGCCAGCAGCTTGGACATCGGGACAGTTGAAGCTTTCTTT. Amino acids: CASSLDIGTVEAFF.